This T cell receptor (beta chain) was identified in a study of T cell responses to AZD1222 COVID-19 vaccine. Notes on the study in general: The peak T cell response came first, and repertoires were sampled only after it. When two AZD1222 doses had been given, Spike-specific TCR breadth and depth rose.

CDR1 is SNHLY and CDR2 is FYNNEI in the germline V gene. After removal of 4 bases from V and 7 bases from J, the junction contained 8 bases not matched to a gene. This CDR3 region has 15 residues. The data were produced by immunoSEQ multiplex PCR, yet TCRdb's version contains in-frame clones alone and is incomplete. The profile shows about 130,000 clones, about 93% of them singletons. As for this clone: Its antigen is as yet unknown.

Sample: peripheral blood, taken on day 0 of AZD1222 vaccination. The sequence was obtained from an adult in good health. The chain combines TRBV2 with TRBJ1-4; 8 bases fit TRBD1. The CDR3, as DNA: TGTGCCAGCAGTGTGCGGCAGGGGGCTAGTGAAAAACTGTTTTTT. This codes for CASSVRQGASEKLFF.